This is a list of T cell receptor beta chains from one sample in a study of cytomegalovirus exposure and HLA in healthy donors. The assay was immunoSEQ multiplex PCR, and TCRdb's table has in-frame clones only and misses some. Seen here are more than 90,000 clones, approximately 74% observed once, and the top ten hold 11%. Sequenced sample: PBMCs. The receptors stem from a woman aged 50 to 60 in good health and CMV-seropositive. Each CDR3 is given with its conserved first and last residue. A D gene is named only where the DNA matches it firmly. Where a row states a size, it is once, few, many or the class of an expanded clone; other rows omit it.

J: TRBJ1-1
V: TRBV7-2
D: -
size: -
DNA: TGTGCCAGCAGCCGTGGGGGGGTCGGGGGCAACACTGAAGCTTTCTTT
CDR3: CASSRGGVGGNTEAFF

J: TRBJ1-5
V: TRBV27
D: TRBD1
size: -
DNA: TGTGCCAGCAGGACTCACGACAGGGTTGATCAGCCCCAGCATTTT
CDR3: CASRTHDRVDQPQHF

J: TRBJ1-2
V: TRBV7-9
D: TRBD1
size: -
DNA: TGTGCCAGCAGCTTAAGGATGTCTAGGACAGGGGACTATGGCTACACCTTC
CDR3: CASSLRMSRTGDYGYTF

J: TRBJ2-1
V: TRBV19
D: TRBD2
size: -
DNA: TGTGCCAGTAGTCCCCCAGCGGGAGAGCATGAGCAGTTCTTC
CDR3: CASSPPAGEHEQFF

J: TRBJ2-5
V: TRBV18
D: TRBD2
size: -
DNA: TGTGCCAGCTCACCAGGGGGACTAGCTGAAGAGACCCAGTACTTC
CDR3: CASSPGGLAEETQYF

J: TRBJ2-1
V: TRBV6-5
D: TRBD2
size: -
DNA: TGTGCCAGCAGTTATTGGACGGGAGGGGGCAATGAGCAGTTCTTC
CDR3: CASSYWTGGGNEQFF

J: TRBJ1-1
V: TRBV7-9
D: TRBD1
size: few
DNA: TGTGCCAGCTTGGTGCAGGGGGCGCGGACTGAAGCTTTCTTT
CDR3: CASLVQGARTEAFF

J: TRBJ2-7
V: TRBV14
D: -
size: -
DNA: TGTGCCAGCAGCCAAGATGCAGGTCCCTACGAGCAGTACTTC
CDR3: CASSQDAGPYEQYF

J: TRBJ2-5
V: TRBV28
D: TRBD2
size: -
DNA: TGTGCCAGCAGACCGGGGGGGCACGAGACCCAGTACTTC
CDR3: CASRPGGHETQYF

J: TRBJ1-6
V: TRBV27
D: -
size: -
DNA: TGTGCCAGCAGTTTTTTCGGGGGTTCGGCCCTCCACTTT
CDR3: CASSFFGGSALHF

J: TRBJ1-1
V: TRBV5-1
D: TRBD1
size: -
DNA: TGCGCCAGCAGCTTGATTCAGGGGGCAGTCACTGAAGCTTTCTTT
CDR3: CASSLIQGAVTEAFF

J: TRBJ2-7
V: TRBV6-1
D: -
size: -
DNA: TGTGCCAGCACTAACGCGGAGGTGTACGAGCAGTACTTC
CDR3: CASTNAEVYEQYF

J: TRBJ2-7
V: TRBV29-1
D: -
size: few
DNA: TGCAGCGCACAGGGGGGGCCCCGCGAGCAGTACTTC
CDR3: CSAQGGPREQYF

J: TRBJ2-7
V: TRBV12-5
D: TRBD2
size: few
DNA: TGTGCTAGTGCCCCCCTAGCGGGTATCTGGGTCTACGAGCAGTACTTC
CDR3: CASAPLAGIWVYEQYF

J: TRBJ2-1
V: TRBV10-1
D: TRBD1
size: -
DNA: TGCGCCAGCAGTGAGAATCAGGGGGTTAGGTCCAATGAGCAGTTCTTC
CDR3: CASSENQGVRSNEQFF

J: TRBJ2-5
V: TRBV4-1
D: -
size: -
DNA: TGCGCCAGCAGCCCCCAAGCGGTTCAAGAGACCCAGTACTTC
CDR3: CASSPQAVQETQYF

J: TRBJ1-4
V: TRBV5-4
D: -
size: few
DNA: TGTGCCAGCAGCTTTTCGTTTGGCAGTAATGAAAAACTGTTTTTT
CDR3: CASSFSFGSNEKLFF

J: TRBJ2-5
V: TRBV11-2
D: -
size: -
DNA: TGTGCCAGCAGCTTAGCAGTTTCTTTAGAGACCCAGTACTTC
CDR3: CASSLAVSLETQYF

J: TRBJ1-1
V: TRBV18
D: -
size: -
DNA: TGTGCCAGCTCACCACGGCAGAACACTGAAGCTTTCTTT
CDR3: CASSPRQNTEAFF

J: TRBJ1-1
V: TRBV30
D: TRBD1
size: few
DNA: TGTGCCTGGGGACCAGGGGGGACTGAAGCTTTCTTT
CDR3: CAWGPGGTEAFF

J: TRBJ2-5
V: TRBV9
D: -
size: -
DNA: TGTGCCAGCAGCGTAGCTCCGGGGCAAGAGACCCAGTACTTC
CDR3: CASSVAPGQETQYF

J: TRBJ1-5
V: TRBV6-1
D: TRBD1
size: -
DNA: TGTGCCAGCAGTGTCTCCGGGACAGGGTACAATCAGCCCCAGCATTTT
CDR3: CASSVSGTGYNQPQHF

J: TRBJ1-1
V: TRBV5-1
D: -
size: -
DNA: TGCGCCAGCAGCTTGGGATGGGACAAAATGTCGGACACTGAAGCTTTCTTT
CDR3: CASSLGWDKMSDTEAFF

J: TRBJ1-5
V: TRBV6-1
D: TRBD1
size: few
DNA: TGTGCCAGCAGGGACAGGGGGTCGGTGGAGCCCCAGCATTTT
CDR3: CASRDRGSVEPQHF

J: TRBJ2-7
V: TRBV5-1
D: TRBD1
size: once
DNA: TGCGCCAGCAGCTACCGACAGGGCAGCTCCTACGAGCAGTACTTC
CDR3: CASSYRQGSSYEQYF

J: TRBJ1-6
V: TRBV30
D: TRBD1
size: -
DNA: TGTGCCTGGAGTATCGGGACAGGGTTGACGCGCTCACCCCTCCACTTT
CDR3: CAWSIGTGLTRSPLHF

J: TRBJ2-1
V: TRBV9
D: TRBD2
size: -
DNA: TGTGCCAGCAGCGGGGGGGGTAATACAGGCTACAATGAGCAGTTCTTC
CDR3: CASSGGGNTGYNEQFF

J: TRBJ2-3
V: TRBV7-2
D: -
size: -
DNA: TGTGCCAGCAGCTTGGGGCTAAACACAGATACGCAGTATTTT
CDR3: CASSLGLNTDTQYF

J: TRBJ1-1
V: TRBV4-2
D: -
size: many
DNA: TGTGCCAGCAGCCTACAAACAGGAGTGGGGACTGAAGCTTTCTTT
CDR3: CASSLQTGVGTEAFF

J: TRBJ2-7
V: TRBV10-2
D: -
size: -
DNA: TGCGCCAGCAGTGAGGGCGGCGGGGACGAGCAGTACTTC
CDR3: CASSEGGGDEQYF

J: TRBJ1-5
V: TRBV5-1
D: -
size: -
DNA: TGCGCCAGCAGCTTGGGACAGACCGACAATCAGCCCCAGCATTTT
CDR3: CASSLGQTDNQPQHF

J: TRBJ2-7
V: TRBV30
D: -
size: once
DNA: TGTGCCTGGAGTGTAGGCAGGCTCGGCGAGCAGTACTTC
CDR3: CAWSVGRLGEQYF

J: TRBJ1-6
V: TRBV5-4
D: -
size: -
DNA: TGTGCCAGCAGCCCTAGGGGCTCCTATAATTCACCCCTCCACTTT
CDR3: CASSPRGSYNSPLHF

J: TRBJ1-1
V: TRBV6-6
D: -
size: few
DNA: TGTGCCAGCAGTTACGTGGCAGGTGAAGCTTTCTTT
CDR3: CASSYVAGEAFF

J: TRBJ2-7
V: TRBV19
D: TRBD1
size: -
DNA: TGTGCCAGTAGAAAAATGACAGGGTCGGGCGAGCAGTACTTC
CDR3: CASRKMTGSGEQYF

J: TRBJ1-1
V: TRBV30
D: -
size: few
DNA: TGTGCCTGGAGGGAAACCGCACAGGGTGAAGCTTTCTTT
CDR3: CAWRETAQGEAFF

J: TRBJ2-2
V: TRBV19
D: TRBD1
size: -
DNA: TGTGCCAGTAGAAAGGGACAGGGGACAGGCGGGGAGCTGTTTTTT
CDR3: CASRKGQGTGGELFF

J: TRBJ2-7
V: TRBV28
D: TRBD2
size: -
DNA: TGTGCCAGCAGTTTGATATCAAGCGGGACCTTCTACGAGCAGTACTTC
CDR3: CASSLISSGTFYEQYF

J: TRBJ2-5
V: TRBV29-1
D: -
size: few
DNA: TGCAGCGTTGAACTCCTACAGCTCCAAGAGACCCAGTACTTC
CDR3: CSVELLQLQETQYF

J: TRBJ1-1
V: TRBV4-3
D: -
size: few
DNA: TGCGCCAGCAGCCGATTTAACGGGATGAACACTGAAGCTTTCTTT
CDR3: CASSRFNGMNTEAFF

J: TRBJ1-1
V: TRBV14
D: -
size: -
DNA: TGTGCCAGCAGCCAATTTCCCCGGGGGGCGGACACTGAAGCTTTCTTT
CDR3: CASSQFPRGADTEAFF

J: TRBJ1-1
V: TRBV7-8
D: -
size: -
DNA: TGTGCCAGCAGCTTAATCGTGAACACTGAAGCTTTCTTT
CDR3: CASSLIVNTEAFF

J: TRBJ1-4
V: TRBV4-2
D: TRBD1
size: -
DNA: TGTGCCAGCACCGACAGGGCCGGAAATGAAAAACTGTTTTTT
CDR3: CASTDRAGNEKLFF

J: TRBJ1-1
V: TRBV4-3
D: -
size: once
DNA: TGCGCCAGCAGCCAAGATGGGTTATCTAGCCTAGGAGACACTGAAGCTTTCTTT
CDR3: CASSQDGLSSLGDTEAFF

J: TRBJ2-7
V: TRBV5-6
D: TRBD1
size: -
DNA: TGTGCCAGCAGCCGGACAGGGGTCTACGAGCAGTACTTC
CDR3: CASSRTGVYEQYF

J: TRBJ1-1
V: TRBV9
D: -
size: -
DNA: TGTGCCAGCAGCGTAGGACAACAGCTGAACACTGAAGCTTTCTTT
CDR3: CASSVGQQLNTEAFF

J: TRBJ2-2
V: TRBV2
D: -
size: -
DNA: TGTGCCAGCAGTGTATCACCGGGATACACCGGGGAGCTGTTTTTT
CDR3: CASSVSPGYTGELFF

J: TRBJ2-5
V: TRBV6-1
D: TRBD1
size: -
DNA: TGTGCCAGCAGTGAATCGCCAGGGGGCGGTGTGACCCAGTACTTC
CDR3: CASSESPGGGVTQYF

J: TRBJ1-1
V: TRBV6-1
D: -
size: -
DNA: TGTGCCAGCAGACAACAGAACACTGAAGCTTTCTTT
CDR3: CASRQQNTEAFF

J: TRBJ2-1
V: TRBV4-3
D: TRBD2
size: -
DNA: TGCGCCAGCAGCCAAGGGGGAGGGGATGAGCAGTTCTTC
CDR3: CASSQGGGDEQFF